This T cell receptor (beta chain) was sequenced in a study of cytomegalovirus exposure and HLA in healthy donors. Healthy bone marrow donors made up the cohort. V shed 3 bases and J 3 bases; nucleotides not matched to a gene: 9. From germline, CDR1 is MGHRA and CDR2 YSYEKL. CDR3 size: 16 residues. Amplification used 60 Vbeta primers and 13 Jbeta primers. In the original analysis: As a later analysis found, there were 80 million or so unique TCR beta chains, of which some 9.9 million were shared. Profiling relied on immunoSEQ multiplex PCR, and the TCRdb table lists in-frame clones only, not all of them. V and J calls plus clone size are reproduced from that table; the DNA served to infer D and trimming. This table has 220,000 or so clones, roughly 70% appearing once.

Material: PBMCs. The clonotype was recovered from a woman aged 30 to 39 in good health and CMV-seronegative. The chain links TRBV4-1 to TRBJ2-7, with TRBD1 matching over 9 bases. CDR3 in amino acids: CASSHVPGTGLYEQYF. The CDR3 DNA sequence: TGCGCCAGCAGCCACGTACCCGGGACAGGGCTCTACGAGCAGTACTTC.